This T cell receptor (beta chain) was obtained from a study of blood T cell repertoires in COVID-19. Looking at the study overall: Nucleic acid was either cDNA or gDNA, and it came from T cells, B-cell-depleted T cells, or PBMCs.

The CDR3 loop spans 16 amino acids. With 5 bases removed from V and 3 bases from J, the gap between germline ends came to 18 bases. CDR1 MNHEY and CDR2 SMNVEV come from the germline V gene (reference sequence). The repertoire was sequenced with immunoSEQ multiplex PCR; TCRdb's copy has only in-frame clones and lacks some. The data contain some 210,000 clones, 89% of them singletons. The sample taken for sequencing was peripheral blood. V is TRBV27 and J is TRBJ2-3; perhaps TRBD2 as D (6 bases). This TCR was sampled from a woman aged 40 to 49 with acute or convalescent COVID-19. CDR3 sequence (DNA): TGTGCCAGCAGTGGACTCGCGGGGCCCGGGACAGATACGCAGTATTTT. It is translated as CASSGLAGPGTDTQYF.